A selection of T cell receptor beta chains follows, all from one sample in a study of regulatory T cells in long-lasting Graves disease. TCRdb called the multiplex PCR reads again in MiXCR, with one record for every CDR3 protein. The sample lists hundreds of thousands of distinct CDR3 sequences, 20% to 25% occurring once. The material was peripheral blood mononuclear cells (PBMCs), obtained when the disease was refractory, from a patient treated with antithyroid drugs. These receptor sequences come from a female donor with Graves disease. Each CDR3 is given with its conserved first and last residue. Each record gives: V gene, clone size, J gene, D gene, CDR3 DNA, CDR3 protein. A D gene is named only where the DNA matches it firmly. Rows give clone size only sometimes, using once, few, many, or a class for an expanded clone.

TRBV7-2,few,TRBJ2-1,-,TGTGCCAGCAGCCAAAGTTGGGCTAGCCACAATGAGCAGTTCTTC,CASSQSWASHNEQFF
TRBV12-3/TRBV12-4,-,TRBJ1-1,TRBD1,TGTGCCAGCAGTCCCAGACAGGGGTTGATGAACACTGAAGCTTTCTTT,CASSPRQGLMNTEAFF
TRBV7-8,-,TRBJ2-2,-,TGTGCCAGCAGCTTAAACAGGGCGGGCACCGGGGAGCTGTTTTTT,CASSLNRAGTGELFF
TRBV5-1,few,TRBJ2-7,TRBD1,TGCGCCAGCAGCTTTGGGACAGGGGGAGAGCAGTACTTC,CASSFGTGGEQYF
TRBV19,-,TRBJ1-1,-,TGTGCCAGTAGTATGTGGAGAGACACTGAAGCTTTCTTT,CASSMWRDTEAFF
TRBV7-9,many,TRBJ1-4,-,TGTGCCAGCAGCTTAGACCAGGGGTTCGGAAAACTGTTTTTT,CASSLDQGFGKLFF
TRBV7-2,-,TRBJ1-1,-,TGTGCCAGCAGCTTCGGAAAGGGGTCTTTGAACACTGAAGCTTTCTTT,CASSFGKGSLNTEAFF
TRBV7-3,-,TRBJ2-2,TRBD1,TGTGCCAGCAGCGAACCCCGGGACAGGGGGAACACCGGGGAGCTGTTTTTT,CASSEPRDRGNTGELFF
TRBV7-8,many,TRBJ2-7,-,TGTGCCAGCAGCCTGCGACTATCACTCCAGAAACACTACGAGCAGTACTTC,CASSLRLSLQKHYEQYF
TRBV28,few,TRBJ2-6,-,TGTGCCAGCGGACCTGGGGCGCTCGGGGCCAACGTCCTGACTTTC,CASGPGALGANVLTF
TRBV6-5,few,TRBJ1-1,-,TGTGCCAGCAGTTACTCAGGGGACCGTGAAGCTTTCTTT,CASSYSGDREAFF
TRBV9,-,TRBJ1-2,-,TGTGCCAGCAGCGAAAGGGTCGCCGGTGGCTACACCTTC,CASSERVAGGYTF
TRBV5-5,-,TRBJ2-4,-,TGTGCCAGCAGCTTGGACCCCTCCTCAAACATTCAGTACTTC,CASSLDPSSNIQYF
TRBV9,few,TRBJ1-5,-,TGTGCCAGCAGCCCCGGGGGGATAAGCAATCAGCCCCAGCATTTT,CASSPGGISNQPQHF
TRBV29-1,-,TRBJ1-2,-,TGCAGCGTTTCCTCATTAATCTATGGCTACACCTTC,CSVSSLIYGYTF
TRBV30,few,TRBJ2-7,-,TGTGCCTGGAGTGGGTTCTACGAGCAGTACTTC,CAWSGFYEQYF
TRBV28,many,TRBJ1-1,-,TGTGCCAGCAGCCCGGGACAACTCACTGAAGCTTTCTTT,CASSPGQLTEAFF
TRBV5-5,-,TRBJ2-2,TRBD2,TGTGCCAGCAGCTTGGAGGGGACTAGCGTTGCCGCCGGGGAGCTGTTTTTT,CASSLEGTSVAAGELFF
TRBV7-2,many,TRBJ2-5,TRBD2,TGTGCCAGCACCATAGCGGGAGCAGAGACCCAGTACTTC,CASTIAGAETQYF
TRBV7-2,few,TRBJ2-1,TRBD2,TGTGCCAGCAGCTTACGGCGGGAGAGGGCCAATGAGCAGTTCTTC,CASSLRRERANEQFF
TRBV28,many,TRBJ1-2,-,TGTGCCAGCAGTTACCAAGGACAGATAAACTATGGCTACACCTTC,CASSYQGQINYGYTF
TRBV20-1,-,TRBJ2-1,-,TGCAGTGTTAGGAGAGGGGACGGCAACAATGAGCAGTTCTTC,CSVRRGDGNNEQFF
TRBV7-3,many,TRBJ2-7,-,TGTGCCAGCAGCTTAAGCCCCTCCTACGAGCAGTACTTC,CASSLSPSYEQYF
TRBV20-1,-,TRBJ1-1,-,TGCAGTGCTAGAGCTTCGGGACCGATGAACACTGAAGCTTTCTTT,CSARASGPMNTEAFF
TRBV7-9,-,TRBJ1-2,-,TGTGCCAGCAGCCCGAAAGGGGGGGGGGCCACTAACTATGGCTACACCTTC,CASSPKGGGATNYGYTF
TRBV5-1,few,TRBJ2-7,-,TGCGCCAGCAGCAAACTGGATTACGAGCAGTACTTC,CASSKLDYEQYF
TRBV5-4,-,TRBJ2-2,-,TGTGCCAGCCCGCGGCCGAACACCGGGGAGCTGTTTTTT,CASPRPNTGELFF
TRBV29-1,-,TRBJ1-5,-,TGCAGCGTAGGACACCCCAATCAGCCCCAGCATTTT,CSVGHPNQPQHF
TRBV18,-,TRBJ2-5,-,TGTGCCAGCTCACCGAGGGACATCCAAGAGACCCAGTACTTC,CASSPRDIQETQYF
TRBV19,many,TRBJ1-2,-,TGTGCCAGTAGTATCAACAGGGCGAACTATGGCTACACCTTC,CASSINRANYGYTF
TRBV24-1,-,TRBJ2-2,-,TGTGCCACCAGTGATGCCAGGACCGGGGAGCTGTTTTTT,CATSDARTGELFF
TRBV28,many,TRBJ1-1,-,TGTGCCAGCAGTTTGATGGGGGTAGCTGAAGCTTTCTTT,CASSLMGVAEAFF
TRBV7-9,few,TRBJ2-1,-,TGTGCCAGCAGCCAAACAGGAAACAATGAGCAGTTCTTC,CASSQTGNNEQFF
TRBV7-2,many,TRBJ2-4,-,TGTGCCAGCGGCCCAGGCGGAGGGGGCAACATTCAGTACTTC,CASGPGGGGNIQYF
TRBV7-8,many,TRBJ1-1,-,TGTGCCAGCAGCTTAAATCGGGGGAACACTGAAGCTTTCTTT,CASSLNRGNTEAFF
TRBV28,many,TRBJ1-2,TRBD1,TGTGCCAGCACCCCCGGGGACAGGAACTATGGCTACACCTTC,CASTPGDRNYGYTF
TRBV28,many,TRBJ2-5,-,TGTGCCAGCAGTCCCCTAGAACCTGGGCCAGAGACCCAGTACTTC,CASSPLEPGPETQYF
TRBV12-3/TRBV12-4,many,TRBJ1-1,-,TGTGCCAGCAGTCATCCGGGTTATGAAGCTTTCTTT,CASSHPGYEAFF
TRBV15,few,TRBJ2-6,-,TGTGCCACCAGCAGAGAGAGGGCTGGGGCCAACGTCCTGACTTTC,CATSRERAGANVLTF
TRBV27,-,TRBJ2-7,TRBD2,TGTGCCAGCAGTTTGGAAGGTTGGGGGACTAGCGGGTACTACGAGCAGTACTTC,CASSLEGWGTSGYYEQYF
TRBV5-1,many,TRBJ2-5,TRBD2,TGCGCCAGCAGCCTGGGGACTAGCGGGTTTCAAGAGACCCAGTACTTC,CASSLGTSGFQETQYF
TRBV6-5,-,TRBJ2-2,TRBD2,TGTGCCAGCAGTTACTCCCCGACTAGCGGGGAAGCGAACACCGGGGAGCTGTTTTTT,CASSYSPTSGEANTGELFF
TRBV7-8,few,TRBJ2-5,-,TGTGCCAGCAGCTTATTGCGAGGGGTATCCGAGACCCAGTACTTC,CASSLLRGVSETQYF
TRBV28,many,TRBJ2-7,TRBD1,TGTGCCAGCAGTTTATGGGCGTTTGTGGGGACAGCGACCTACGAGCAGTACTTC,CASSLWAFVGTATYEQYF
TRBV12-3/TRBV12-4,many,TRBJ2-5,TRBD1,TGTGCCAGCAGTTTTGCAGGGGGCGAGGAGACCCAGTACTTC,CASSFAGGEETQYF
TRBV9,-,TRBJ1-1,-,TGTGCCAGCAGCGGACCGACAGAAAACACTGAAGCTTTCTTT,CASSGPTENTEAFF